The entry below gives a single T cell receptor (beta chain) sequence along with its context. Its matching antigen is unknown. Libraries were prepared by immunoSEQ multiplex PCR; TCRdb keeps only in-frame clonotypes and omits some of them. The sample shows 80,000 to 85,000 clones, 75% to 95% of them seen only once. The source of the sample is a study of graft-versus-host responses after intestinal transplantation. About the research overall: The transplants performed in recipients were multivisceral, liver-intestinal, or isolated intestinal.

Sequencing used unstimulated CD4+ T cells sorted from spleen or lymph node cells, obtained before intestinal transplant. This TCR was sampled from a human donor who received an intestinal transplant.

The CDR3 spells CASSLQVPTDTQYF. As DNA, the CDR3 is TGTGCCAGCAGCTTACAAGTTCCCACAGATACGCAGTATTTT. This sequence joins TRBV5-8 and TRBJ2-3; D not certain. Germline V gene data show CDR1 as SGHTS and CDR2 as YDEGEE. The CDR3 covers 14 residues. Trimming left V 2 bases short and J 2 bases short, with 9 bases between.